Described below is a single T cell receptor (beta chain) sequence and its context. Its antigen is currently not known. No base qualities exist here, and no much larger clone lies one base off it. This record belongs to a study of PD-1 blockade in classical Hodgkin lymphoma (dated by TCRdb to 2019 to 2021). In terms of the full investigation: Nivolumab dosing was 3 mg/kg intravenously every 2 weeks, continuing until either disease progression or unacceptable toxicity. The study used CyTOF and TCR beta sequencing to define a peripheral blood immune signature of response to PD-1 blockade in classical Hodgkin lymphoma. Overall results and qualifications from the work: Newly diagnosed patients were reported to have lower baseline TCR diversity than healthy donors, and relapsed/refractory patients were reported to have lower baseline TCR diversity still. Baseline diversity similar to that of newly diagnosed patients was observed in trial patients achieving complete response, whereas significantly lower diversity was observed in partial responders and progressors. Diversity was lower in patients who began nivolumab less than 1 year after ASCT, so these patients were left out of later analyses to avoid confounding by immune reconstitution. CD4+ but not CD8+ TCR diversity rose significantly by C4D1 (p=0.0027 vs p=0.16), most apparent in complete responders (p=0.02). The study was restricted to a single clinical trial cohort, and the causes of repertoire differences, possibly disease activity or prior therapy, were left undefined.

From the cysteine through the phenylalanine, the CDR3 covers 15 amino acids. Only the CDR3 portion is preserved as DNA: 45 bases, with reading frame beginning at the first base. Relative to germline, V is 2 bases shorter and J is 7 bases shorter, with 17 bases between their ends. CDR1 is given as MNHEY and CDR2 as SMNVEV, both from the germline V gene (reference sequence). What this sample's time point label stands for: cycle 1 day 1 (C1D1), immediately before nivolumab initiation. All trial patients had relapsed after autologous stem cell transplantation, with cohorts A, B and C differing in prior brentuximab vedotin exposure. The trial cohort included fewer than 65 patients with relapsed/refractory classical Hodgkin lymphoma, and each patient had a best overall response of complete response, partial response or progressive disease. Trial patients were treated with single-agent nivolumab in the multi-cohort phase II CheckMate 205 trial. An independent review committee assessed best overall response by applying the 2007 International Working Group response criteria. Trial PBMCs were obtained immediately prior to nivolumab initiation (C1D1) and on therapy at cycle 2 day 1 and cycle 4 day 1. Peripheral blood was collected in 8 mL Vacutainer Cell Preparation Tubes, from which PBMCs were isolated by centrifugation and then cryopreserved.

The Qiagen DNeasy kit was used to extract genomic DNA from unsorted PBMCs and from the negatively selected CD4+ and CD8+ fractions. TCR beta CDR3 regions were subjected to amplification by immunoSEQ multiplex PCR with primers that anneal to V and J segments. A synthetic immune receptor repertoire was used to minimize amplification bias, and any residual bias was removed computationally once sequencing was done. As for the authors' bioinformatics: Repertoire diversity was quantified as the Shannon entropy index using custom Python scripts. Unsorted, CD4+ and CD8+ repertoires were examined separately, except in combined analyses, for which CD4+ and CD8+ sequences were merged in silico. Clonal expansion was defined as a frequency increase of at least 2-fold after treatment compared with C1D1, and clones undetected at baseline were assigned a pseudocount of 0.5. Singleton clones were defined as clones with 0 or 1 copy at C1D1, and non-singleton clones were defined as clones with 2 or more copies. By matching protein sequences in sorted samples from the same patient, clones expanded in unsorted samples were annotated as CD4+, CD8+ or unknown. Wilcoxon tests were applied to paired samples to test diversity changes from C1D1 to C4D1. The table comes from immuneACCESS by way of TCRdb, which keeps in-frame sequences with V and J called. Part of the clones is missing from these tables; in studies checked, under half for an unresolved V gene and the rest for unknown reasons. That table furnishes V, J and clone size, whereas the DNA furnished D and trimming. Here the sample has 45,000 to 55,000 clones; approximately 84% occur a single time. Of the sample, approximately 15% falls within the top ten clones.

The sequence came from a human donor with classical Hodgkin lymphoma. The chain is assembled from TRBV27 and TRBJ1-2, and possibly TRBD1, on 5 matching bases. Sequenced material: peripheral blood mononuclear cells (PBMCs), taken at baseline. The CDR3 amino acid sequence is: CASSLGTGRDSGYTF. The DNA is TGTGCCAGCAGTTTAGGGACGGGACGGGACTCTGGCTACACCTTC.